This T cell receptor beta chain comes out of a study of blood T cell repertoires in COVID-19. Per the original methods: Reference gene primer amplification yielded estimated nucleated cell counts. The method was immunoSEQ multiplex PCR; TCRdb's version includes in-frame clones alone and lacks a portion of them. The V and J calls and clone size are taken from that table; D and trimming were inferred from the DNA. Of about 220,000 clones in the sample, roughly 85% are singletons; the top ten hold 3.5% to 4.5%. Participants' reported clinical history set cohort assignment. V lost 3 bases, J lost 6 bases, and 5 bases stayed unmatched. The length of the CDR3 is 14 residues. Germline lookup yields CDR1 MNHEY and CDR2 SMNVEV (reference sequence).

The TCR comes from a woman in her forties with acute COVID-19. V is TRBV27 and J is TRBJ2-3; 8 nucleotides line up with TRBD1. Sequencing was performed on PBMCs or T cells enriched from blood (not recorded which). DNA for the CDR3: TGTGCCAGCAGTTTGGTTCAGGGGGCGGATACGCAGTATTTT. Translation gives CASSLVQGADTQYF.